The next 28 T cell receptor beta chains were all read from a single sample in a study of cytomegalovirus exposure and HLA in healthy donors (dated by TCRdb to 2016 to 2017). The library was made by the immunoSEQ multiplex PCR assay. The multiplex PCR relied on a mix of 60 forward primers for TCR Vbeta segments and 13 reverse primers for TCR Jbeta segments. Entries here come from immuneACCESS through TCRdb and include only in-frame sequences with V and J called. Some clones fail to appear in such tables; in the studies checked, an unresolved V gene covers under half of the shortfall, and the cause of the remainder is unknown. A total of roughly 180,000 clones appear in this sample, roughly 80% of them only once. About 8% of the sample belongs to the ten largest clones. The material sequenced was PBMCs. The receptors were gathered from a woman between 40 and 55 years old in good health and CMV-seropositive.

This clone was found a few times. As DNA, the CDR3 is TGTGCCAGCAGCCAAGAACGGGGATCGTACGAGCAGTACTTC. Amino acids: CASSQERGSYEQYF. The V gene is TRBV4-2, the J gene TRBJ2-7, with D tentatively TRBD2 (5 bases). The germline V gene encodes CDR1 LGHNA and CDR2 YNFKEQ. The V end was cut by 0 bases, the J end by 4 bases, with 10 bases between. This CDR3 spans 14 amino acids.

The chain has TRBV28 and TRBJ2-1; perhaps TRBD2 as D (5 bases). Trimming left V 6 bases short and J 7 bases short, with 13 bases between. The CDR3 spans 13 residues. Germline CDR1 MDHEN, CDR2 SYDVKM. The CDR3 sequence is CASRLDLANEQFF. CDR3 nucleotides: TGTGCCAGCAGGTTGGACCTAGCTAATGAGCAGTTCTTC.

V usage is TRBV5-5 and J usage is TRBJ2-2; D is undetermined. CDR1 is SGHKS, CDR2 YYEKEE, per germline (reference sequence). Between the trimmed V and J ends, which lost 4 bases and 1 base, there was a span of 11 bases. The length of the CDR3 is 15 residues. Here the CDR3 reads CASSVKLGNTGELFF. The CDR3 nucleotides read TGTGCCAGCAGCGTGAAGCTAGGGAACACCGGGGAGCTGTTTTTT.

The gene calls are TRBV9 and TRBJ2-2; D unresolved. V was clipped by 4 bases and J by 4 bases, with 8 bases between them. There are 13 residues in the CDR3. Germline-derived CDR1 and CDR2 are SGDLS and YYNGEE. The CDR3 DNA follows: TGTGCCAGCAGCATCCGGGTCACCGGGGAGCTGTTTTTT. It encodes CASSIRVTGELFF. The full variable domain, its missing parts supplied by reference TRBV9 and TRBJ2-2, is DSGVTQTPKHLITATGQRVTLRCSPRSGDLSVYWYQQSLDQGLQFLIQYYNGEERAKGNILERFSAQQFPDLHSELNLSSLELGDSALYFCASSIRVTGELFFGEGSRLTVL.

The chain recombines TRBV19 with TRBJ1-4, with 7 bases aligning to TRBD1. The V segment lost 4 bases and the J segment 8 bases; nucleotides outside the gene matches: 10. This CDR3 is 15 amino acids long. CDR1 and CDR2 from the germline V gene are LNHDA and SQIVND (reference sequence). The CDR3 DNA reads TGTGCCAGTAGTAAAAACAGGGGCGCGAACGAAAAACTGTTTTTT. This encodes CASSKNRGANEKLFF.

This clone was observed a handful of times. The rearrangement joins TRBV5-1 to TRBJ2-2, with 7 positions matching TRBD1. CDR1 and CDR2 (germline): SGHRS, YFSETQ. The CDR3 length is 16 residues. V gave up 6 bases and J gave up 1 base; unmatched junction bases: 9. CDR3 residues: CASIGPGTVNTGELFF. In DNA, the CDR3 is TGCGCCAGCATCGGACCCGGGACAGTGAACACCGGGGAGCTGTTTTTT.

This clone was detected a few times. As DNA, the CDR3 is TGTGCCAGCAGTGGGGGGACAGCTCTTTTGTATGAAAAACTGTTTTTT. It translates to CASSGGTALLYEKLFF. V and J are TRBV25-1 and TRBJ1-4, with 7 bases aligning to TRBD1. CDR3 length equals 16 residues. J lost 6 bases, V lost 4 bases, and 11 bases had no gene match. Per germline, CDR1 MGHDK and CDR2 SYGVNS.

V is TRBV2 and J is TRBJ2-1; 8 bases map to TRBD2. V shed 7 bases and J 4 bases; nucleotides not matched to a gene: 3. The CDR3 extends over 13 amino acids. The germline V gene has CDR1 SNHLY and CDR2 FYNNEI. The CDR3 nucleotides read TGTGCCAGCATCGGCGGGGGGTACAATGAGCAGTTCTTC. This encodes CASIGGGYNEQFF.

The gene calls are TRBV18 and TRBJ2-1; TRBD2 agrees at 10 bases. Losses at the gene ends were 2 bases for V and 3 bases for J; bases not matched to a gene: 10. This CDR3 is built from 18 residues. Per the germline V gene, CDR1 is KGHSH and CDR2 is LQKENI. CDR3: CASSPLAGGNPLYNEQFF. In nucleotides, the CDR3 is TGTGCCAGCTCACCATTAGCGGGAGGAAATCCGCTCTACAATGAGCAGTTCTTC.

The table lists this clone with a few counts. This rearrangement joins TRBV29-1 to TRBJ2-2; D ambiguous. Trimming pared 6 bases from V and 3 bases from J, leaving 5 bases between. Germline V CDR1 and CDR2: SQVTM, ANQGSEA. The CDR3 runs 11 residues. This CDR3 is CSVGDTGELFF. CDR3 bases: TGCAGCGTCGGAGACACCGGGGAGCTGTTTTTT.

This clone was seen a few times. One end of the junction is discordant with germline, which a read error may explain. The chain has TRBV7-7 and TRBJ2-2; 11 bases agree with TRBD2. The CDR3 spans 15 residues. The germline V gene encodes CDR1 SSHAT and CDR2 FNYEAQ (reference sequence). CDR3: CASSLLAGDTGELFF. For the CDR3, the DNA is TGTGCTAGCAGCTTACTAGCGGGAGACACCGGGGAGCTGTTTTTT.

This chain links TRBV7-3 with TRBJ2-3; 8 bases agree with TRBD2. With V trimmed by 6 bases and J by 7 bases, 24 bases remained unmatched. CDR1 and CDR2 (germline): SGHTA, FQGTGA. The CDR3 totals 19 residues. CDR3 coding DNA: TGTGCCAGCAGTTTTTCCACCCGCACCCCAGCGGGAGAGGGAAATACGCAGTATTTT. It yields the protein CASSFSTRTPAGEGNTQYF.

J is TRBJ1-2 and V is TRBV30; no clear D. The length of the CDR3 is 12 residues. Deletions cut 0 bases from V and 8 bases from J, with 10 bases between. In germline, CDR1 is GTSNPN, CDR2 SVGIG (reference sequence). The CDR3 DNA is TGTGCCTGGAGTGTAATCGGGGTCGGCTACACCTTC. Its protein is CAWSVIGVGYTF.

V is TRBV28 and J is TRBJ1-5; 8 nucleotides match TRBD1. In germline, CDR1 is MDHEN, CDR2 SYDVKM. The CDR3 runs 17 residues. V lost 3 bases, J lost 6 bases, and 13 bases stayed unmatched. CDR3 sequence: CASSFTTGEEFGQPQHF. As DNA, the CDR3 is TGTGCCAGCAGTTTTACGACAGGGGAAGAATTTGGTCAGCCCCAGCATTTT.

The genes are TRBV6-5 and TRBJ2-2, with D possibly being TRBD1 (6 bases). The CDR3 length is 15 residues. The V and J ends lost 2 bases and 4 bases respectively, with 11 bases between them. Germline V gives CDR1 MNHEY, CDR2 SVGAGI. The CDR3 nucleotides read TGTGCCAGCAGTTACACTGCGACAGGCACCGGGGAGCTGTTTTTT. Amino acids: CASSYTATGTGELFF.

The V call is TRBV2, the J call TRBJ2-3; 9 bases align to TRBD1. From germline, CDR1 is SNHLY and CDR2 FYNNEI. The trim removed 6 bases at V and 4 bases at J, leaving 11 bases unmatched. The CDR3 extends over 16 amino acids. The CDR3 DNA follows: TGTGCCAGCAGAGGTCCACCGGGACAGGGCGCAGATACGCAGTATTTT. Residues: CASRGPPGQGADTQYF.

The chain employs TRBV28 and TRBJ2-5; 14 positions agree with TRBD2. Germline V lookup: CDR1 MDHEN, CDR2 SYDVKM. V was clipped by 6 bases and J by 5 bases; unmatched bases: 8. The CDR3 length is 16 residues. The CDR3 bases are TGTGCCAGCAGCTGGGGACTAGCGGGAGCGCGGGAGACCCAGTACTTC. Protein sequence: CASSWGLAGARETQYF. Full variable domain (missing parts from reference TRBV28 and TRBJ2-5): DVKVTQSSRYLVKRTGEKVFLECVQDMDHENMFWYRQDPGLGLRLIYFSYDVKMKEKGDIPEGYSVSREKKERFSLILESASTNQTSMYLCASSWGLAGARETQYFGPGTRLLVL.

V gene TRBV10-3 combines with J gene TRBJ1-1; 8 bases are shared with TRBD1. Trimming cost V 6 bases and J 3 bases; bases outside gene matches: 15. This CDR3 comprises 17 residues. In germline, CDR1 is ENHRY, CDR2 SYGVKD. The CDR3 nucleotides are TGTGCCATCAGCCCTGGGACAGGCCAGGGGCGCGACACTGAAGCTTTCTTT. This codes for CAISPGTGQGRDTEAFF.

The chain combines TRBV11-3 with TRBJ2-5; D uncertain. The V end was cut by 1 base, the J end by 0 bases, with 6 bases between. The V gene's germline CDR1 is SGHNT and CDR2 YENEEA. The CDR3 has 14 residues. Here the CDR3 reads CASSLARDQETQYF. In nucleotides, the CDR3 is TGTGCCAGCAGCTTAGCCCGGGACCAAGAGACCCAGTACTTC.

The CDR3 is CASRASANEKLFF. CDR3 in DNA: TGTGCCAGCAGAGCCAGCGCCAATGAAAAACTGTTTTTT. V is TRBV28 and J is TRBJ1-4; no definite D call. The CDR3 spans 13 residues. CDR1 is MDHEN, CDR2 SYDVKM, per germline. The V gene lost 6 bases and the J gene lost 5 bases, with 10 bases spanning the gap. The full variable domain, completed using reference TRBV28 and TRBJ1-4, is DVKVTQSSRYLVKRTGEKVFLECVQDMDHENMFWYRQDPGLGLRLIYFSYDVKMKEKGDIPEGYSVSREKKERFSLILESASTNQTSMYLCASRASANEKLFFGSGTQLSVL.

This rearrangement joins TRBV30 to TRBJ1-5; TRBD1 aligns across 9 bases. Germline CDR1 is GTSNPN and CDR2 is SVGIG (reference sequence). There are 13 residues in the CDR3. After removal of 5 bases from V and 5 bases from J, the junction contained 4 bases not matched to a gene. CDR3 residues: CAWGTGRDQPQHF. In DNA, the CDR3 is TGTGCCTGGGGGACAGGGAGAGATCAGCCCCAGCATTTT. Looking up the rest from reference TRBV30 and TRBJ1-5 gives the full variable domain: SQTIHQWPATLVQPVGSPLSLECTVEGTSNPNLYWYRQAAGRGLQLLFYSVGIGQISSEVPQNLSASRPQDRQFILSSKKLLLSDSGFYLCAWGTGRDQPQHFGDGTRLSIL.

This clone was observed a few times. The chain combines TRBV7-2 with TRBJ1-1; 7 bases fit TRBD1. CDR1 and CDR2 (germline): SGHTA, FQGNSA. The J segment lost 7 bases and the V segment lost 3 bases, leaving 5 bases of the junction unmatched. This CDR3 region has 13 residues. The CDR3 region is CASSFRQGVEAFF. The DNA for the CDR3 is TGTGCCAGCAGCTTTCGTCAGGGGGTTGAAGCTTTCTTT.

The V gene is TRBV7-3, the J gene TRBJ2-3; D not resolved. Germline V gene data show CDR1 as SGHTA and CDR2 as FQGTGA. The CDR3 sequence is 13 residues long. V was clipped by 3 bases and J by 4 bases, with 8 bases between them. CDR3 nucleotides: TGTGCCAGCAGCTTTATTTCCGCAGATACGCAGTATTTT. Its protein is CASSFISADTQYF.

This chain connects TRBV27 to TRBJ1-1; 7 positions match TRBD1. Germline CDR1 is MNHEY and CDR2 is SMNVEV (reference sequence). Unmatched junction bases numbered 9, after V lost 5 bases and J lost 0 bases. This CDR3 has 16 residues. This CDR3 reads CASSTALTGLNTEAFF. DNA of the CDR3: TGTGCCAGCAGTACCGCCCTGACAGGGTTGAACACTGAAGCTTTCTTT.

V usage is TRBV6-1 and J usage is TRBJ2-1; tentative D call: TRBD2 (5 bases). Germline CDR1 reads MNHNS; CDR2 reads SASEGT. The CDR3 is 16 amino acids. Trimming pared 2 bases from V and 6 bases from J, leaving 17 bases between. The CDR3 nucleotides are TGTGCCAGCAGTGAACAGCTGCTAGCACCGTCCAATGAGCAGTTCTTC. It translates to CASSEQLLAPSNEQFF.

This clone was counted a few times. The chain links TRBV5-1 to TRBJ2-3, with D possibly being TRBD2 (6 bases). Looked up from germline, CDR1 is SGHRS and CDR2 is YFSETQ. The CDR3 is 17 amino acids. V dropped 4 bases and J dropped 10 bases, with 28 bases sitting between them. CDR3 sequence: CASSPRILRDPNWAQYF. DNA of the CDR3: TGCGCCAGCAGCCCCCGCATACTGCGGGACCCCAATTGGGCGCAGTATTTT.

This clone showed up just a few times. The chain combines TRBV7-3 with TRBJ2-5; a weak D match, TRBD2 (7 bases). V lost 6 bases and J lost 1, with 12 bases in between. In germline, CDR1 is SGHTA, CDR2 FQGTGA. The CDR3 extends over 14 amino acids. This chain's CDR3 is CASSSGGPQETQYF. The CDR3 bases are TGTGCCAGCAGTTCCGGGGGGCCCCAAGAGACCCAGTACTTC.

This chain joins TRBV4-1 and TRBJ1-1; TRBD1 agrees at 8 bases. CDR1 is MGHRA, CDR2 YSYEKL, per germline. The length of the CDR3 is 13 residues. Losses at the gene ends were 6 bases for V and 4 bases for J; bases not matched to a gene: 4. The chain's CDR3 is CASRSTGGTEAFF. The CDR3 coding sequence is TGCGCCAGCAGATCTACAGGGGGCACTGAAGCTTTCTTT.